This T cell receptor beta chain is drawn from a study of blood T cell repertoires in COVID-19. Study at large: The United States, Italy and Spain supplied acute and convalescent COVID-19 samples. PBMCs, B-cell-depleted T cells, or T cells were the source of the cDNA or gDNA that made up the material.

In the source study's methods: Estimation of nucleated cell counts was performed using reference gene primer amplification. The table came from immunoSEQ multiplex PCR; TCRdb's copy has only in-frame clones and leaves some out. That table supplies the V and J calls and clone size; D and trimming were determined from the DNA. The sample includes under 200,000 clones, about 85% of them seen just once. This TCR was sampled from a woman older than 75 with acute or convalescent COVID-19. The sequencing input was peripheral blood.

CDR3 residues: CATSRTTGTEGGYTF. CDR3 nucleotides: TGTGCCACCAGCAGAACAACCGGGACAGAGGGAGGCTACACCTTC. V and J are TRBV15 and TRBJ1-2; 7 bases match TRBD1. J was trimmed by 8 bases and V by 2 bases; bases with no gene match: 11. Germline values: CDR1 LNHNV, CDR2 YYDKDF (reference sequence). The CDR3 sequence is 15 residues long.